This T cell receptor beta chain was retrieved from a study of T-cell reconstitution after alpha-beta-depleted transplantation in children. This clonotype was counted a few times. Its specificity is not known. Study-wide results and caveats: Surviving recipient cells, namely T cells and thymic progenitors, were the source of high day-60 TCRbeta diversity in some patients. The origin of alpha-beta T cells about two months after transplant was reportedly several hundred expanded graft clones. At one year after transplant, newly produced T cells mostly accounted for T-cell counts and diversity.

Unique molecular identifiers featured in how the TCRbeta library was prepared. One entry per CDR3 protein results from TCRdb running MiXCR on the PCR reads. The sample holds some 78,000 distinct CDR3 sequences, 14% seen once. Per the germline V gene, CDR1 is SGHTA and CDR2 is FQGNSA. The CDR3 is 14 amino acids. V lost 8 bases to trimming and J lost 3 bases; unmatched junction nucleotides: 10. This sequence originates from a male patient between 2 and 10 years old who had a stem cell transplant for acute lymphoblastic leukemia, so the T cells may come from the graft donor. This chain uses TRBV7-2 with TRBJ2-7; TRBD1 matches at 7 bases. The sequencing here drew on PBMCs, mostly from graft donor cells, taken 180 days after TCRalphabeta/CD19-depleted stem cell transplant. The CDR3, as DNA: TGTGCCAGCCAGCACGGGACAGCAATCTACGAGCAGTACTTC. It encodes CASQHGTAIYEQYF.